A single sample is the source of the 4 T cell receptor beta chains below, sequenced in a study of blood T cell repertoires in COVID-19 (dated by TCRdb to the early 2020s). Library preparation used the immunoSEQ multiplex PCR assay. As stored in TCRdb, this immuneACCESS dataset retains in-frame rearrangements with V and J assigned. A fraction of the clones does not appear; measured against another copy, unresolved V genes explain less than half of the discrepancy, and the remainder lacks a known reason. This sample lists roughly 290,000 clones; 89% were detected once. The biggest ten clones account for 1.5% to 2% of the sample. The sample consisted of PBMCs or T cells enriched from blood (not recorded which). These receptor sequences come from a woman between 40 and 50 years old who had recovered from COVID-19.

The chain recombines TRBV25-1 with TRBJ1-6; weak D call: TRBD1 (5 bases). V was shortened by 3 bases and J by 6 bases, with 12 bases between the two germline ends. The CDR3 is 15 residues long. Germline CDR1 reads MGHDK; CDR2 reads SYGVNS. The chain's CDR3 is CASSEAGPFNSPLHF. DNA for the CDR3: TGTGCCAGCAGTGAGGCAGGGCCGTTTAATTCACCCCTCCACTTT.

The chain is built from TRBV19 and TRBJ2-1; 15 bases agree with TRBD2. Germline V gene sequence: CDR1 LNHDA, CDR2 SQIVND (reference sequence). CDR3 length equals 16 residues. With 6 bases clipped from V and 7 bases from J, the junction kept 7 bases outside the gene matches. The chain's CDR3 is CASSQPGTSGRNEQFF. The CDR3, as DNA: TGTGCCAGTAGCCAACCCGGGACTAGCGGGAGGAATGAGCAGTTCTTC.

This chain joins TRBV3-1 (or the pseudogene TRBV3-2) and TRBJ1-3; possible D gene TRBD1, 6 bases. The CDR3 length is 17 residues. V was shortened by 3 bases and J by 0 bases, with 15 bases between the two germline ends. Germline V CDR1 and CDR2: LGHDT, YNNKEL (reference sequence). The CDR3 spells CASSHMTGPISGNTIYF. The CDR3 region has the DNA TGTGCCAGCAGCCATATGACAGGACCAATCTCTGGAAACACCATATATTTT.

This clone was counted once. The CDR3 bases are TGTGCCAGCAGCCACAGGGCAACTAATGAAAAACTGTTTTTT. Translated, it gives CASSHRATNEKLFF. The chain has TRBV5-4 and TRBJ1-4, with D tentatively TRBD1 (6 bases). Trimming shortened V by 4 bases and J by 0 bases, and 7 bases separated the two germline ends. Germline CDR1 and CDR2: SGHNT and YYREEE (reference sequence). The CDR3 covers 14 residues.